The present T cell receptor (beta chain) was sequenced within a study of follicular helper T cells after annual influenza vaccination. J was trimmed by 6 bases and V by 2 bases; bases with no gene match: 8. Germline CDR1 SEHNR, CDR2 FQNEAQ (reference sequence). This CDR3 has 15 residues. The time point: 2015-2016 season, pre-vaccination. Study-level findings and limits: Day 7 ICOS+CD38+ clones were most often found later in ICOS-CD38- cTfh cells.

On this clone itself: The antigen is unknown.

Libraries were prepared by immunoSEQ multiplex PCR; TCRdb keeps only in-frame clonotypes and omits some of them. In the table there are around 6,700 clones, approximately 78% of which are singletons. This clonotype was sampled from an adult who received the influenza vaccine. The sequencing used CXCR5- memory CD4+ T cells sorted from blood, collected on the day of influenza vaccination. The chain carries TRBV7-9 and TRBJ1-2, with TRBD1 matching 8 bases. In DNA form, the CDR3 reads TGTGCCAGCAGCTTAAATTCCGACAGGGGAGATGGCTACACCTTC. It encodes CASSLNSDRGDGYTF.